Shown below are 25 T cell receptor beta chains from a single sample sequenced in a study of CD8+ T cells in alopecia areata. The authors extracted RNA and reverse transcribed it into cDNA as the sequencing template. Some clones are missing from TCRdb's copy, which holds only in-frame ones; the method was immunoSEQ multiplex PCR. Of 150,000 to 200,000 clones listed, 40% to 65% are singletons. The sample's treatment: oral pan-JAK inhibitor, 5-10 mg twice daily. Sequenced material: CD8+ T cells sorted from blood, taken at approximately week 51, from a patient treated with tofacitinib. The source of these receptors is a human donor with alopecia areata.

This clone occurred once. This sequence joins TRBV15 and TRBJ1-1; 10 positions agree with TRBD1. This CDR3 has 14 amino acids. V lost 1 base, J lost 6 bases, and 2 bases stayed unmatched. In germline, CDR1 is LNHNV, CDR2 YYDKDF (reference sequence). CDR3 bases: TGTGCCACCAGCAGAGGTGACAGGGGGCCTGAAGCTTTCTTT. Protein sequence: CATSRGDRGPEAFF. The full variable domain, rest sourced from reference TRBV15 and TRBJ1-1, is DAMVIQNPRYQVTQFGKPVTLSCSQTLNHNVMYWYQQKSSQAPKLLFHYYDKDFNNEADTPDNFQSRRPNTSFCFLDIRSPGLGDTAMYLCATSRGDRGPEAFFGQGTRLTVV.

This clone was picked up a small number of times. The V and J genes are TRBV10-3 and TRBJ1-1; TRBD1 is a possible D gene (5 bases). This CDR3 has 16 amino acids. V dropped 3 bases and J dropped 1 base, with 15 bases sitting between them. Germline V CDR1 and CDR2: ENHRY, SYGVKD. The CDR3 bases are TGTGCCATCAGTGACCCCCCCGGGGGGGAGAACACTGAAGCTTTCTTT. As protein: CAISDPPGGENTEAFF.

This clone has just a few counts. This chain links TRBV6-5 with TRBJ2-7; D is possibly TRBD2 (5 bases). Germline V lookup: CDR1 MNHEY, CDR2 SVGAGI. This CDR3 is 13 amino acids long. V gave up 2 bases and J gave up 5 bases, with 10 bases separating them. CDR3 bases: TGTGCCAGCAGTTACCGGACTCTCGACGAGCAGTACTTC. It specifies CASSYRTLDEQYF.

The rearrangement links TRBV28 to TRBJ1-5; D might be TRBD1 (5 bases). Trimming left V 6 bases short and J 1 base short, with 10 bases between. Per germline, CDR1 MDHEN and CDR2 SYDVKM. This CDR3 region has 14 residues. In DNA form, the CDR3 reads TGTGCCAGCAGGGGATGGGACAGCAATCAGCCCCAGCATTTT. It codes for CASRGWDSNQPQHF.

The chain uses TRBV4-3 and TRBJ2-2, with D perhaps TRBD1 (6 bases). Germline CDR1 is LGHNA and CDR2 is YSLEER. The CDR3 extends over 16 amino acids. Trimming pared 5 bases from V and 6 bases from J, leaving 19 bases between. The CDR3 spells CASSNNREFYPGELFF. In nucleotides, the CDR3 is TGCGCCAGCAGCAATAACAGGGAGTTCTATCCCGGGGAGCTGTTTTTT.

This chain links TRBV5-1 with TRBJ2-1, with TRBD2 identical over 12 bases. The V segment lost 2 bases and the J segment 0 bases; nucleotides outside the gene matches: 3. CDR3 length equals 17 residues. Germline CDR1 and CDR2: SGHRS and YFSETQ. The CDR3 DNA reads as TGCGCCAGCAGCTTATTACTAGCGGGGGGCTCCTACAATGAGCAGTTCTTC. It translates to CASSLLLAGGSYNEQFF. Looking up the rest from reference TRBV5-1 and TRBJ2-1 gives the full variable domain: KAGVTQTPRYLIKTRGQQVTLSCSPISGHRSVSWYQQTPGQGLQFLFEYFSETQRNKGNFPGRFSGRQFSNSRSEMNVSTLELGDSALYLCASSLLLAGGSYNEQFFGPGTRLTVL.

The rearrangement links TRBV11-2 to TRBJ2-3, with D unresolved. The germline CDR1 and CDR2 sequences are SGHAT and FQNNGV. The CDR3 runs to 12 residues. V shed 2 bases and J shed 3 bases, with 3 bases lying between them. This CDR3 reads CASSLTTDTQYF. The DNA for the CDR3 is TGTGCCAGCAGCTTAACGACAGATACGCAGTATTTT.

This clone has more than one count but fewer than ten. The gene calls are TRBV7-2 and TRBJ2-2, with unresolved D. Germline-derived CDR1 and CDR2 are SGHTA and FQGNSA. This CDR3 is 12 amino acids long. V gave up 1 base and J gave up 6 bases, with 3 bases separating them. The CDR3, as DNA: TGTGCCAGCAGCTTAGGGTCCGGGGAGCTGTTTTTT. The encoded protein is CASSLGSGELFF.

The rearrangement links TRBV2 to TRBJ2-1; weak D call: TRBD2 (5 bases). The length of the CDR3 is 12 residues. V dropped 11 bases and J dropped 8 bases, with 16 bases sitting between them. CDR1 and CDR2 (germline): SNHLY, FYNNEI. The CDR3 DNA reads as TGTGCCTCAGAGGGCTTCGAGGATGAGCAGTTCTTC. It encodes CASEGFEDEQFF.

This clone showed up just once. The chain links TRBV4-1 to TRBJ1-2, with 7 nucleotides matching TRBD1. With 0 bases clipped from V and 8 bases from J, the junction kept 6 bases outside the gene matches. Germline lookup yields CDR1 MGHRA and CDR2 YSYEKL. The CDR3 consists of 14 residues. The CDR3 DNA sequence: TGCGCCAGCAGCCAAGAGACAGGGAGGTACGGCTACACCTTC. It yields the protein CASSQETGRYGYTF.

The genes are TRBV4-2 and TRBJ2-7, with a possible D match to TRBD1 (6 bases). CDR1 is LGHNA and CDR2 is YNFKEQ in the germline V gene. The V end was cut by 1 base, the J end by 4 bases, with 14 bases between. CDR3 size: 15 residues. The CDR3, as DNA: TGTGCCAGCAGCCAAGTTGATACAGGGTCGTACGAGCAGTACTTC. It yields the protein CASSQVDTGSYEQYF.

The CDR3 sequence is CASSLTEQETQYF. In DNA, the CDR3 is TGTGCCAGCAGCTTAACGGAACAAGAGACCCAGTACTTC. This chain joins TRBV9 and TRBJ2-5, with D unclear. Germline V gene sequence: CDR1 SGDLS, CDR2 YYNGEE. The CDR3 runs 13 residues. Deletions cut 4 bases from V and 2 bases from J, with 9 bases between.

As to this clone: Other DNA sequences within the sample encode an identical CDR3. CDR3 protein: CASSVGRVNTEAFF. CDR3 DNA sequence: TGTGCCAGCAGCGTAGGGAGAGTGAACACTGAAGCTTTCTTT. The chain employs TRBV9 and TRBJ1-1; D remains unclear. The ends were cut back, 0 bases at V and 0 bases at J, with 6 bases in the middle. Germline CDR1 and CDR2: SGDLS and YYNGEE. This CDR3 is 14 amino acids long.

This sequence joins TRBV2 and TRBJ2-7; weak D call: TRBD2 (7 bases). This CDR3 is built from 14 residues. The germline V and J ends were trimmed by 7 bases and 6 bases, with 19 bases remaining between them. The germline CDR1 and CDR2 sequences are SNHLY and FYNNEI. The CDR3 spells CASNLEGGVGEQYF. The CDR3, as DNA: TGTGCCAGCAATCTGGAAGGGGGGGTCGGCGAGCAGTACTTC.

The CDR3: CASSQDDGGSSTEAFF. The CDR3, as DNA: TGCGCCAGCAGCCAAGACGATGGGGGATCGAGCACTGAAGCTTTCTTT. The rearrangement links TRBV4-1 to TRBJ1-1; a weak D match, TRBD1 (5 bases). Germline V gives CDR1 MGHRA, CDR2 YSYEKL. The CDR3 has 16 amino acids. The V end lost 0 bases, the J end lost 4 bases, and 15 bases lay between the germline ends.

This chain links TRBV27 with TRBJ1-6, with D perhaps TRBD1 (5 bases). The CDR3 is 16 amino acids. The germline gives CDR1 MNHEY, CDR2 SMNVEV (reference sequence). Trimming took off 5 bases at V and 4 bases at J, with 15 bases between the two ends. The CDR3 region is CASSPSTGEYNSPLHF. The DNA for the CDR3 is TGTGCCAGCAGTCCGTCAACAGGCGAATATAATTCACCCCTCCACTTT.

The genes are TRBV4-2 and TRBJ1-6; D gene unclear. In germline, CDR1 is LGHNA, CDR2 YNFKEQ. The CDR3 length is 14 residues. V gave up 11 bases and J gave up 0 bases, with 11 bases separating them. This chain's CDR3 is CAAGFGSYNSPLHF. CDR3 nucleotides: TGTGCCGCGGGCTTCGGCTCCTATAATTCACCCCTCCACTTT.

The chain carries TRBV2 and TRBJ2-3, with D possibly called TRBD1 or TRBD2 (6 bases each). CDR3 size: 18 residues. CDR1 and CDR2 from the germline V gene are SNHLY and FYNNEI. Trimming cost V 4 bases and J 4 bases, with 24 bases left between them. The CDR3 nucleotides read TGTGCCAGCAGTGTCACTCTCGAGAGGGGGGATCTGGCAGATACGCAGTATTTT. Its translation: CASSVTLERGDLADTQYF. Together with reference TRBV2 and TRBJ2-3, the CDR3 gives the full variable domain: EPEVTQTPSHQVTQMGQEVILRCVPISNHLYFYWYRQILGQKVEFLVSFYNNEISEKSEIFDDQFSVERPDGSNFTLKIRSTKLEDSAMYFCASSVTLERGDLADTQYFGPGTRLTVL.

This chain's CDR3 is CASSDQGVGEQFF. The CDR3 coding sequence is TGTGCCAGCAGTGATCAGGGGGTGGGTGAGCAGTTCTTC. V usage is TRBV25-1 and J usage is TRBJ2-1; 7 bases map to TRBD1. The V gene end was trimmed by 3 bases and the J gene end by 9 bases; junction bases not matched to a gene: 5. Germline assignment: CDR1 MGHDK and CDR2 SYGVNS. CDR3 length: 13 amino acids.

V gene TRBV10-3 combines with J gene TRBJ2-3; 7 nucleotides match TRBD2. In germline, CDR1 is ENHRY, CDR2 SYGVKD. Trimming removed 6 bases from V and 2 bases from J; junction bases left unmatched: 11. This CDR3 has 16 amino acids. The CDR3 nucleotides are TGTGCCATCAGCCGATCCCCCGGGGGGATCACAGATACGCAGTATTTT. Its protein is CAISRSPGGITDTQYF.

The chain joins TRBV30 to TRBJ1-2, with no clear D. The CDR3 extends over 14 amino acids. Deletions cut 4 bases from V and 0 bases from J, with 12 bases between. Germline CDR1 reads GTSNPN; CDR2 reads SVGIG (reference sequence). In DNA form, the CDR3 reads TGTGCCTGGAACCCACCGGTAGCTAACTATGGCTACACCTTC. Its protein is CAWNPPVANYGYTF.

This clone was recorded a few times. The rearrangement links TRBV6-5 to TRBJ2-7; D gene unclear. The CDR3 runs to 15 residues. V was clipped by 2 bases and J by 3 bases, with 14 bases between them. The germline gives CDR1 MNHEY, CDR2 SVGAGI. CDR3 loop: CASSYGGDMGYEQYF. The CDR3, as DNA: TGTGCCAGCAGTTACGGTGGGGATATGGGCTACGAGCAGTACTTC.

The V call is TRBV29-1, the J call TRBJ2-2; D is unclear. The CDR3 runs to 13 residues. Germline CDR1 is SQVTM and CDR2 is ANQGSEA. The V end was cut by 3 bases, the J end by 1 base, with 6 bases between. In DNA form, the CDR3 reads TGCAGCGTTGACCCACAGAACACCGGGGAGCTGTTTTTT. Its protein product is CSVDPQNTGELFF.

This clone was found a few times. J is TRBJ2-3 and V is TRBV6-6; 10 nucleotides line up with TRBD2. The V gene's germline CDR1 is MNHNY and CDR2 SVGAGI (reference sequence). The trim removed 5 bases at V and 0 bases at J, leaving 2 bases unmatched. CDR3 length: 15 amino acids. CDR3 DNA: TGTGCCAGCAGTGAGCGGGGGGGCAGCACAGATACGCAGTATTTT. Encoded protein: CASSERGGSTDTQYF.

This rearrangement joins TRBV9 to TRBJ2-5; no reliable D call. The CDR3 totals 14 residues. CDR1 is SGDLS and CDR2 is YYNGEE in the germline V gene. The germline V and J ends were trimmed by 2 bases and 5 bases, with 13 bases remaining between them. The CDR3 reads CASSVQITSETQYF. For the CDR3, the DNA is TGTGCCAGCAGCGTCCAGATCACTTCCGAGACCCAGTACTTC. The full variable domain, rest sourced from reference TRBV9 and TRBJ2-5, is DSGVTQTPKHLITATGQRVTLRCSPRSGDLSVYWYQQSLDQGLQFLIQYYNGEERAKGNILERFSAQQFPDLHSELNLSSLELGDSALYFCASSVQITSETQYFGPGTRLLVL.